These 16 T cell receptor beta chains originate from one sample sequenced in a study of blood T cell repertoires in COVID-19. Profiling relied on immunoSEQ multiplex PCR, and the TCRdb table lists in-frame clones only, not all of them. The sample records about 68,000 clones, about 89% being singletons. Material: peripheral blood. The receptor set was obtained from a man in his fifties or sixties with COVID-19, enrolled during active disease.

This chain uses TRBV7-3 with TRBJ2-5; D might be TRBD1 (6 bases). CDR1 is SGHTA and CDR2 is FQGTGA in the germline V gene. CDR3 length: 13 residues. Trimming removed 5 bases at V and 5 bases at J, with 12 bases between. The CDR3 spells CASSVGGVETQYF. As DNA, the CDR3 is TGTGCCAGCAGCGTAGGGGGTGTTGAGACCCAGTACTTC.

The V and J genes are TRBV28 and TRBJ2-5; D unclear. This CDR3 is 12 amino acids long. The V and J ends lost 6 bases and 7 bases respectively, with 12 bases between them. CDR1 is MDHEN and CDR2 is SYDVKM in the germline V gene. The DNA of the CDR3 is TGTGCCAGCAGGCGGTCTCTGAGGACCCAGTACTTC. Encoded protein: CASRRSLRTQYF.

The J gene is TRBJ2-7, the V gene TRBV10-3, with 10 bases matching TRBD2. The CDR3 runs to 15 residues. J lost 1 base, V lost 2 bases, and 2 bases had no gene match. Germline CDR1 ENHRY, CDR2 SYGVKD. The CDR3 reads CAISEIAGGSYEQYF. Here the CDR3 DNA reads TGTGCCATCAGTGAGATAGCGGGAGGTTCCTACGAGCAGTACTTC.

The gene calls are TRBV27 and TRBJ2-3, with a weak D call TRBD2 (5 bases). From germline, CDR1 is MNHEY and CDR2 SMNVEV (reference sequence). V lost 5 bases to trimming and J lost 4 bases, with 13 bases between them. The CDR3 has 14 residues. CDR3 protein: CASSPAQRADTQYF. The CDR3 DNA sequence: TGTGCCAGCAGTCCCGCCCAGAGGGCAGATACGCAGTATTTT.

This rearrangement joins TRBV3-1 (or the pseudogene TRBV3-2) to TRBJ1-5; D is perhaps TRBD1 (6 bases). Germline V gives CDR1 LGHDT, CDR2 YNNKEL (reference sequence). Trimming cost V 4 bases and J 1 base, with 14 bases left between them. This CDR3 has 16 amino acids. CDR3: CASSLQGSGSNQPQHF. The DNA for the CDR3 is TGTGCCAGCAGCCTTCAGGGGTCGGGGAGCAATCAGCCCCAGCATTTT.

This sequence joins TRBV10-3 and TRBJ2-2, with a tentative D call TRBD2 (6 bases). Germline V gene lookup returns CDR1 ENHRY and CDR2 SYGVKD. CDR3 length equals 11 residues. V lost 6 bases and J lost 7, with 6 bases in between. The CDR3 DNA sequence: TGTGCCATCAGGGGGGGCGGGGAGCTGTTTTTT. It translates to CAIRGGGELFF.

CDR3 protein: CASSFGTGDLSYGYTF. The CDR3 nucleotides are TGTGCCAGCAGCTTCGGGACAGGAGACCTAAGTTATGGCTACACCTTC. The genes are TRBV7-2 and TRBJ1-2; 8 bases fit TRBD1. Germline V lookup: CDR1 SGHTA, CDR2 FQGNSA. CDR3 size: 16 residues. V gave up 3 bases and J gave up 5 bases; unmatched junction bases: 11.

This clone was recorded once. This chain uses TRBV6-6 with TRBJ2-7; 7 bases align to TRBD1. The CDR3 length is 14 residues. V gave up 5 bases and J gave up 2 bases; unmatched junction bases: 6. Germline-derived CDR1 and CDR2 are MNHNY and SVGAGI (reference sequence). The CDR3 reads CASSRQGRTYEQYF. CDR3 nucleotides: TGTGCCAGCAGTCGACAGGGTAGAACCTACGAGCAGTACTTC.

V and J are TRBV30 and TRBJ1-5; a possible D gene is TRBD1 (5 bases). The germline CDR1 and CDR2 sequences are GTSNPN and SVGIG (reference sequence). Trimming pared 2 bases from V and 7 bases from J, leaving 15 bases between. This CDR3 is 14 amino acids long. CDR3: CAWSSDSAAQPQHF. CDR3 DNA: TGTGCCTGGAGTTCCGACAGCGCGGCCCAGCCCCAGCATTTT.

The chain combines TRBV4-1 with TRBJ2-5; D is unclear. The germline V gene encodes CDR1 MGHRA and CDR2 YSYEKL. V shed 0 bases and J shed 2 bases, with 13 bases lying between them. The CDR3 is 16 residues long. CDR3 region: CASSQESMRSQETQYF. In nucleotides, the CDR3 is TGCGCCAGCAGCCAAGAATCAATGCGGTCACAAGAGACCCAGTACTTC.

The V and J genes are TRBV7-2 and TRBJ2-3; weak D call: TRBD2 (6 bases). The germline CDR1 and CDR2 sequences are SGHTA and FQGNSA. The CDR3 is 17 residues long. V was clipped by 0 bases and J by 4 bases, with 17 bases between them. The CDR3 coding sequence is TGTGCCAGCAGCTTAGCACCGACTAGGGGCGGCGCAGATACGCAGTATTTT. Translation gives CASSLAPTRGGADTQYF.

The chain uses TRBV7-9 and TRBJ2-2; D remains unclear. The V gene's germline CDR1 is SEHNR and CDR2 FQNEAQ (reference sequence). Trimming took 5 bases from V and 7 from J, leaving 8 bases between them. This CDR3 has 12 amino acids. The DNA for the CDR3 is TGTGCCAGCAGCCCCTCCGTCGGGGAGCTGTTTTTT. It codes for CASSPSVGELFF.

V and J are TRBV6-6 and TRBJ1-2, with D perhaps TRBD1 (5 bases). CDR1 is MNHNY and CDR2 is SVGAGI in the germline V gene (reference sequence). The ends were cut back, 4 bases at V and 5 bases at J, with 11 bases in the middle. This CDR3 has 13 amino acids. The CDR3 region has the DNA TGTGCCAGCAGTTTGGACAACGCTTATGGCTACACCTTC. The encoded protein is CASSLDNAYGYTF.

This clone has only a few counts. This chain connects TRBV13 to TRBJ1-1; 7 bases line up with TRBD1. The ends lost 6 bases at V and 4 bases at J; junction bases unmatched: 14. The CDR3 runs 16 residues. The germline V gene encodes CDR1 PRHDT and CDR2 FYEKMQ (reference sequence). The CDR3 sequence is CASSIGRGPSGTEAFF. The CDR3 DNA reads TGTGCCAGCAGTATAGGAAGGGGGCCGAGTGGCACTGAAGCTTTCTTT.

Here the CDR3 reads CASSQEETSGSNTDTQYF. The CDR3 DNA reads as TGTGCCAGCAGCCAAGAGGAGACTAGCGGGAGTAACACAGATACGCAGTATTTT. J is TRBJ2-3 and V is TRBV4-2; 12 bases are a match to TRBD2. The V and J ends lost 0 bases and 2 bases, in that order; junction bases with no gene match: 6. Germline CDR1 reads LGHNA; CDR2 reads YNFKEQ. This CDR3 contains 18 residues.

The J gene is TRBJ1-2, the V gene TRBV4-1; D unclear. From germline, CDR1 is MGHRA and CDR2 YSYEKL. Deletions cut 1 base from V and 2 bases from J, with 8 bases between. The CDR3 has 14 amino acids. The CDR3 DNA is TGCGCCAGCAGCCAAGTGACCGGGAACTATGGCTACACCTTC. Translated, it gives CASSQVTGNYGYTF.